Below are 26 T cell receptor beta chains sequenced from a single sample in a study of molecular identifiers for immune sequencing clone quantification. Each CDR3 protein gets one entry after TCRdb re-called the PCR reads with MiXCR. Among about 36,000 distinct CDR3 sequences listed, 18% were seen once. The sequenced sample was naive CD8+ T cells from blood, with Jurkat cell RNA spiked in. Indicated subset: FACS-sorted CD8+CD4-CCR7+CD45RA+ naive T cells. The receptors were sampled from a human donor in good health. Some libraries in this study had Jurkat cell RNA spiked in.

This clonotype appeared many times. The chain joins TRBV14 to TRBJ2-3; TRBD2 aligns across 12 bases. V dropped 3 bases and J dropped 5; count of bases not matched to a gene: 6. Germline V gene lookup returns CDR1 SGHDN and CDR2 FVKESK. The CDR3 runs to 16 residues. The CDR3 spells CASSQFLTSGGDTQYF. CDR3 DNA sequence: TGTGCCAGCAGCCAGTTCTTGACTAGCGGGGGAGATACGCAGTATTTT.

The table lists this clonotype with a count of one. The junction and the germline gene differ at one end; a read error may be behind it. The rearrangement joins TRBV7-9 to TRBJ2-7; D ambiguous. The CDR3 contains 14 residues. Germline values: CDR1 SEHNR, CDR2 FQNEAQ (reference sequence). The CDR3 protein is CASSLSGRPYEQHF. The CDR3 coding sequence is TGTGCCAGCAGCTTATCCGGGCGACCCTACGAGCAGCACTTC.

This clonotype was seen at least ten times. The chain joins TRBV7-8 to TRBJ2-2; maybe TRBD2 (7 bases). The V and J ends lost 3 bases and 3 bases respectively, with 14 bases between them. CDR3 length equals 16 residues. Germline assignment: CDR1 SGHVS and CDR2 FQNEAQ. This CDR3 reads CASSFKGGDYTGELFF. In nucleotides, the CDR3 is TGTGCCAGCAGCTTTAAGGGGGGGGACTACACCGGGGAGCTGTTTTTT. Complete variable domain (other parts from reference TRBV7-8 and TRBJ2-2): GAGVSQSPRYKVAKRGQDVALRCDPISGHVSLFWYQQALGQGPEFLTYFQNEAQLDKSGLPSDRFFAERPEGSVSTLKIQRTQQEDSAVYLCASSFKGGDYTGELFFGEGSRLTVL.

This clonotype was detected a few times. The chain has TRBV7-9 and TRBJ2-7; D not resolved. Germline V CDR1 and CDR2: SEHNR, FQNEAQ (reference sequence). V was cut by 5 bases and J by 5 bases, with 16 bases left in between. The CDR3 has 14 amino acids. CDR3 nucleotide sequence: TGTGCCAGCAGCAAACCTGGGAACTCGGACGAGCAGTACTTC. Encoded protein: CASSKPGNSDEQYF.

This clonotype was found many times. V and J are TRBV5-5 and TRBJ2-3, with D maybe TRBD2 (6 bases). The CDR3 has 14 residues. Germline V CDR1 and CDR2: SGHKS, YYEKEE (reference sequence). Trimming removed 2 bases at V and 1 base at J, with 8 bases between. Written as DNA, the CDR3 is TGTGCCAGCAGCTTATGGGGGGGCACAGATACGCAGTATTTT. It codes for CASSLWGGTDTQYF. Filled out from reference TRBV5-5 and TRBJ2-3, the complete variable domain reads DAGVTQSPTHLIKTRGQQVTLRCSPISGHKSVSWYQQVLGQGPQFIFQYYEKEERGRGNFPDRFSARQFPNYSSELNVNALLLGDSALYLCASSLWGGTDTQYFGPGTRLTVL.

CDR3: CASSVEDHTGELFF. The CDR3, as DNA: TGTGCCAGCAGCGTAGAGGACCACACCGGGGAGCTGTTTTTT. V and J are TRBV9 and TRBJ2-2; D is unresolved. V lost 0 bases to trimming and J lost 3 bases, with 6 bases between them. Germline V lookup: CDR1 SGDLS, CDR2 YYNGEE. This CDR3 has 14 residues.

The chain is built from TRBV28 and TRBJ1-1; D perhaps matches TRBD1 (6 bases). The germline gives CDR1 MDHEN, CDR2 SYDVKM. Deletions cut 6 bases from V and 0 bases from J, with 17 bases between. The CDR3 is made up of 16 amino acids. In DNA, the CDR3 is TGTGCCAGCAGGCTACACCCGACAGGCATGAACACTGAAGCTTTCTTT. It is translated as CASRLHPTGMNTEAFF.

This clonotype has at least ten counts. The V call is TRBV4-1, the J call TRBJ2-3; 10 nucleotides match TRBD2. CDR1 is MGHRA and CDR2 is YSYEKL in the germline V gene. V shed 3 bases, J shed 4 bases, and the junction held 10 bases outside the gene matches. There are 17 residues in the CDR3. This CDR3 is CASSHEPLAGVADTQYF. DNA of the CDR3: TGCGCCAGCAGCCATGAACCCCTAGCGGGAGTCGCAGATACGCAGTATTTT.

This clonotype was seen many times. The genes are TRBV29-1 and TRBJ2-7, with TRBD2 as a possible D gene (6 bases). The ends were cut back, 6 bases at V and 3 bases at J, with 9 bases in the middle. CDR3 length: 11 amino acids. CDR1 and CDR2 (germline): SQVTM, ANQGSEA. CDR3 in amino acids: CSVMRDYEQYF. The CDR3 region has the DNA TGCAGCGTAATGCGGGACTACGAGCAGTACTTC.

The sample holds many counts of this clonotype. The CDR3 spells CASSLGYLNTEAFF. Here the CDR3 DNA reads TGTGCCAGCAGCTTAGGGTATCTGAACACTGAAGCTTTCTTT. The J gene is TRBJ1-1, the V gene TRBV7-9; D is unclear. CDR3 size: 14 residues. V lost 1 base, J lost 0 bases, and 6 bases lay in between. CDR1 is SEHNR and CDR2 is FQNEAQ in the germline V gene (reference sequence).

Concerning this clonotype: A much larger clone differs from this one at a single base, so this may be a read error. V usage is TRBV19 and J usage is TRBJ2-2, with D perhaps matching TRBD1 (6 bases). The germline V and J ends were trimmed by 4 bases and 10 bases, with 16 bases remaining between them. Germline V lookup: CDR1 LNHDA, CDR2 SQIVND (reference sequence). This CDR3 is built from 14 residues. The CDR3 coding sequence is TGTGCCAGTAGTAGGGACACCTTTGCCGTGGAGCTGTTTTTT. Its translation is CASSRDTFAVELFF.

In its sample, this clonotype is medium-sized (0.01 to 0.1%). The J gene is TRBJ2-2, the V gene TRBV9, with D uncertain. The length of the CDR3 is 14 residues. V was clipped by 0 bases and J by 4 bases, with 7 bases between them. The germline V gene has CDR1 SGDLS and CDR2 YYNGEE. The CDR3 DNA reads as TGTGCCAGCAGCGTAGAAGTGGGCACCGGGGAGCTGTTTTTT. This translates into CASSVEVGTGELFF.

The sample holds many counts of this clonotype. This chain joins TRBV29-1 and TRBJ2-7, with a weak D call TRBD2 (6 bases). Germline V gene data show CDR1 as SQVTM and CDR2 as ANQGSEA. V lost 4 bases, J lost 4 bases, and 17 bases lay in between. The CDR3 has 14 residues. The CDR3 here is CSVALGGLGYEQYF. CDR3 coding DNA: TGCAGCGTTGCCCTGGGAGGACTTGGATACGAGCAGTACTTC.

This clonotype was counted ten times or more. The genes are TRBV12-3 or TRBV12-4 and TRBJ1-5; 11 nucleotides align to TRBD1. The J segment lost 2 bases and the V segment lost 6 bases, leaving 3 bases of the junction unmatched. This CDR3 region has 15 residues. CDR3 loop: CASRGQGDGNQPQHF. The CDR3 nucleotides read TGTGCCAGCAGGGGACAGGGGGACGGCAATCAGCCCCAGCATTTT.

This clonotype was observed at least ten times. The CDR3 loop reads CATSNPRGYGYTF. As DNA, the CDR3 is TGTGCCACCAGCAACCCGAGGGGCTATGGCTACACCTTC. The V gene is TRBV15, the J gene TRBJ1-2, with a weak D call TRBD1 (5 bases). The V and J ends lost 4 bases and 4 bases respectively, with 10 bases between them. Germline V gives CDR1 LNHNV, CDR2 YYDKDF (reference sequence). The CDR3 has 13 amino acids.

V and J are TRBV5-4 and TRBJ2-7; D might be TRBD1 (6 bases). Deletions cut 4 bases from V and 5 bases from J, with 10 bases between. In germline, CDR1 is SGHNT, CDR2 YYREEE (reference sequence). This CDR3 contains 12 residues. DNA of the CDR3: TGTGCCAGCAGCCCTCCAGGGGACGAGCAGTACTTC. Its translation: CASSPPGDEQYF.

The sample holds many counts of this clonotype. The chain couples TRBV20-1 to TRBJ2-2; 7 bases are a match to TRBD2. Germline V gene sequence: CDR1 DFQATT, CDR2 SNEGSKA (reference sequence). Unmatched junction bases numbered 19, after V lost 1 base and J lost 2 bases. This CDR3 region has 20 residues. CDR3 nucleotides: TGCAGTGCTAGAGGCGGTAAGGGTGTGCGACTAGCCGAAAACACCGGGGAGCTGTTTTTT. It yields the protein CSARGGKGVRLAENTGELFF.

The chain employs TRBV4-2 and TRBJ2-3; TRBD1 might be the D (5 bases). CDR1 is LGHNA and CDR2 is YNFKEQ in the germline V gene. The CDR3 has 15 amino acids. V gave up 3 bases and J gave up 5 bases, with 15 bases separating them. The CDR3 coding sequence is TGTGCCAGCAGCCACGTTACCAGGGCGGAAGATACGCAGTATTTT. Residues: CASSHVTRAEDTQYF.

This clonotype was counted a single time. It is likely a read error, because the conserved phenylalanine at the end of the CDR3 is missing. V and J are TRBV4-3 and TRBJ2-7; tentatively, D is TRBD1 (7 bases). CDR1 is LGHNA, CDR2 YSLEER, per germline. CDR3 size: 16 residues. The CDR3 is CANSQDQGGQNYEQYS. The CDR3 region has the DNA TGCGCCAACAGCCAAGATCAGGGGGGACAGAACTACGAGCAGTACTCC.

This clonotype was found many times. The chain employs TRBV4-2 and TRBJ2-7, with 10 positions matching TRBD2. This CDR3 is 17 amino acids long. CDR1 and CDR2 (germline): LGHNA, YNFKEQ. The junction had 10 bases not matched to a gene; V was cut back by 0 bases and J by 5 bases. CDR3 sequence (DNA): TGTGCCAGCAGCCAAGATGAGTTGCTAGCGGGAGTTGACGAGCAGTACTTC. Translation gives CASSQDELLAGVDEQYF.

This clonotype was seen repeatedly, ten times or more. The CDR3 sequence is CASSVVEGQGAAGELFF. The CDR3 nucleotides are TGTGCCAGCAGCGTAGTTGAGGGACAGGGGGCGGCCGGGGAGCTGTTTTTT. The rearrangement uses TRBV9 and TRBJ2-2; 12 bases are a match to TRBD1. From germline, CDR1 is SGDLS and CDR2 YYNGEE. The V segment lost 0 bases and the J segment 6 bases; nucleotides outside the gene matches: 6. This CDR3 region has 17 residues.

This clonotype was counted at least ten times. J is TRBJ1-2 and V is TRBV9, with unresolved D. The CDR3 consists of 15 residues. Germline CDR1 reads SGDLS; CDR2 reads YYNGEE. With 2 bases removed from V and 4 bases from J, the gap between germline ends came to 15 bases. The CDR3 is CASSVWGVGSYGYTF. Here the CDR3 DNA reads TGTGCCAGCAGCGTGTGGGGTGTGGGGAGCTATGGCTACACCTTC.

This chain links TRBV19 with TRBJ2-1, with D possibly matching TRBD2 (6 bases). This CDR3 has 15 amino acids. In germline, CDR1 is LNHDA, CDR2 SQIVND (reference sequence). The V and J ends lost 3 bases and 9 bases respectively, with 18 bases between them. The CDR3 spells CASSISAGLAIEQFF. In DNA form, the CDR3 reads TGTGCCAGTAGTATCTCGGCGGGACTTGCTATTGAGCAGTTCTTC. Full variable domain (outside the CDR3, taken from reference TRBV19 and TRBJ2-1): DGGITQSPKYLFRKEGQNVTLSCEQNLNHDAMYWYRQDPGQGLRLIYYSQIVNDFQKGDIAEGYSVSREKKESFPLTVTSAQKNPTAFYLCASSISAGLAIEQFFGPGTRLTVL.

This clonotype has ten or more counts. V and J are TRBV28 and TRBJ2-7; perhaps TRBD2 as D (6 bases). This CDR3 contains 15 residues. V lost 0 bases and J 3 bases, leaving 12 bases between the germline ends. Germline loops: CDR1 MDHEN, CDR2 SYDVKM. This chain's CDR3 is CASSLWAGTNYEQYF. CDR3 in DNA: TGTGCCAGCAGTTTATGGGCGGGAACTAACTACGAGCAGTACTTC.

This clonotype was found many times. The chain has TRBV7-2 and TRBJ2-2; possible D gene TRBD2, 6 bases. The CDR3 sequence is 13 residues long. V lost 5 bases to trimming and J lost 6 bases, with 10 bases between them. CDR1 SGHTA and CDR2 FQGNSA come from the germline V gene. The CDR3 here is CASSHGGAGELFF. CDR3 nucleotides: TGTGCCAGCAGCCACGGAGGGGCCGGGGAGCTGTTTTTT. Using reference TRBV7-2 and TRBJ2-2 for the parts outside the CDR3, the full variable domain is GAGVSQSPSNKVTEKGKDVELRCDPISGHTALYWYRQSLGQGLEFLIYFQGNSAPDKSGLPSDRFSAERTGGSVSTLTIQRTQQEDSAVYLCASSHGGAGELFFGEGSRLTVL.

This clonotype came up many times. Written as DNA, the CDR3 is TGTGCCAGCACACCGGGACAGGCTGGAAACACCATATATTTT. Amino acid sequence: CASTPGQAGNTIYF. The gene calls are TRBV12-3 or TRBV12-4 and TRBJ1-3, with 8 bases aligning to TRBD1. This CDR3 contains 14 residues. V dropped 7 bases and J dropped 2; count of bases not matched to a gene: 4.